Below are 5 T cell receptor beta chains sequenced from a single sample in a study of tumor-infiltrating lymphocytes in primary liver carcinoma. Unsorted whole blood supplied the RNA, and germline DNA was extracted too. Reverse transcription of about 500 ng total RNA with a constant-region primer produced TCR beta cDNA. What produced the TCR beta libraries was three nested multiplex PCR rounds using slightly modified ARM-PCR. The study ran its first two PCR rounds for around 10 cycles each, using TRBV1-TRBV30 forward primers and a C-beta reverse primer. TCRdb independently ran MiXCR on the multiplex PCR reads; one entry per CDR3 protein. The sample has about 330,000 distinct CDR3 sequences, 65% seen once. The sequencing sample was made of peripheral blood. All receptors come from a man aged 40-49 years with primary liver carcinoma and hepatitis B virus infection.

As concerns this clonotype: A read error is likely, as this CDR3 ends without the conserved phenylalanine or tryptophan. V is TRBV7-9 and J is TRBJ2-7; 7 positions match TRBD1. The CDR3 is 15 amino acids. The germline V gene has CDR1 SEHNR and CDR2 FQNEAQ (reference sequence). V lost 5 bases to trimming and J lost 2 bases; unmatched junction nucleotides: 9. The CDR3 loop reads CASSPPPGTAYEQYS. CDR3 in DNA: TGTGCCAGCAGCCCGCCCCCCGGGACAGCCTACGAGCAGTACTCC.

This clonotype was observed once. Since no conserved phenylalanine or tryptophan closes the CDR3, a read error is the likely cause. J is TRBJ1-5 and V is TRBV30; no clear D gene. CDR3 length equals 13 residues. V was shortened by 2 bases and J by 0 bases, with 5 bases between the two germline ends. Germline V CDR1 and CDR2: GTSNPN, SVGIG (reference sequence). The CDR3 loop is CAWSKDSNQPQHC. In DNA, the CDR3 is TGTGCCTGGAGTAAAGATAGCAATCAGCCCCAGCATTGT.

This clonotype occurred once. At one of its ends the junction is not consistent with the germline gene, which may arise from a read error. The chain links TRBV30 to TRBJ1-1; D gene unclear. The CDR3 totals 11 residues. Germline V gene lookup returns CDR1 GTSNPN and CDR2 SVGIG (reference sequence). The CDR3 DNA follows: TGTGCCTGGACTAGGAACACTGAAGTTTTCTTT. This codes for CAWTRNTEVFF.

The V call is TRBV11-3, the J call TRBJ2-7, with TRBD2 as a possible D gene (5 bases). Trimming took off 6 bases at V and 6 bases at J, with 15 bases between the two ends. There are 13 residues in the CDR3. The germline gives CDR1 SGHNT, CDR2 YENEEA. In DNA, the CDR3 is TGTGCCAGCAGAATAACACCCAGCGGCGAGCAGTACTTC. It specifies CASRITPSGEQYF.

About this clonotype: At one end the junction does not follow the germline gene, possibly because of a read error. The chain joins TRBV11-2 to TRBJ2-3; 8 positions agree with TRBD1. The CDR3 is made up of 16 amino acids. Germline assignment: CDR1 SGHAT and CDR2 FQNNGV. The CDR3, as DNA: TGTGCCAGCAGCTTGGACGGACAGGGCGGCACGGATACGCAGTATTTT. Translating it yields CASSLDGQGGTDTQYF. The full variable domain, rest sourced from reference TRBV11-2 and TRBJ2-3, is EAGVAQSPRYKIIEKRQSVAFWCNPISGHATLYWYQQILGQGPKLLIQFQNNGVVDDSQLPKDRFSAERLKGVDSTLKIQPAKLEDSAVYLCASSLDGQGGTDTQYFGPGTRLTVL.